These T cell receptor beta chains were read from a single sample in a study of cytomegalovirus exposure and HLA in healthy donors. Only in-frame clones appear in the TCRdb table, and some are missing; sequencing was by immunoSEQ multiplex PCR. Among roughly 150,000 clones listed, about four fifths were seen once. The source material was PBMCs. These receptors were obtained from a man aged 25 to 40 in good health and CMV-seropositive. Both conserved end residues are part of each CDR3. The order of the fields is V gene, clone size, D gene, J gene, CDR3 DNA, CDR3 protein. A D gene is named only where the DNA matches it firmly. Clone size is given for some rows only: seen once, a few or many times, or a class if the clone is expanded.

v_gene: TRBV5-4; abundance: once; d_gene: NA; j_gene: TRBJ2-7; CDR3nt: TGTGCCAGCAGCTTGAAGGTAGGGGTACCCTACGAGCAGTACTTC; CDR3aa: CASSLKVGVPYEQYF
v_gene: TRBV27; abundance: NA; d_gene: TRBD2; j_gene: TRBJ2-1; CDR3nt: TGTGCCAGCACTCCAAGAGCGGGAGTTGGGAATGAGCAGTTCTTC; CDR3aa: CASTPRAGVGNEQFF
v_gene: TRBV19; abundance: NA; d_gene: NA; j_gene: TRBJ1-5; CDR3nt: TGTGCCAGTAGCACGGGAATCAGCAATCAGCCCCAGCATTTT; CDR3aa: CASSTGISNQPQHF
v_gene: TRBV2; abundance: NA; d_gene: NA; j_gene: TRBJ2-4; CDR3nt: TGTGCCAGCAGTGAAAGGCCCCTAGACTTTCAGTACTTC; CDR3aa: CASSERPLDFQYF
v_gene: TRBV6-1; abundance: few; d_gene: NA; j_gene: TRBJ2-7; CDR3nt: TGTGCCAGCAGTGAAGTAGGGAGGAGCTCCTACGAGCAGTACTTC; CDR3aa: CASSEVGRSSYEQYF
v_gene: TRBV13; abundance: NA; d_gene: NA; j_gene: TRBJ2-5; CDR3nt: TGTGCCAGCAGCTTGGGAACGGGGGTAGAGACCCAGTACTTC; CDR3aa: CASSLGTGVETQYF
v_gene: TRBV11-2; abundance: few; d_gene: NA; j_gene: TRBJ2-7; CDR3nt: TGTGCCAGCCAAAACGGAAACAGCCCATCCTACGAGCAGTACTTC; CDR3aa: CASQNGNSPSYEQYF
v_gene: TRBV19; abundance: NA; d_gene: TRBD1; j_gene: TRBJ1-2; CDR3nt: TGTGCCAGTAAGGAGACAGGGAGATATAATGGCTACACCTTC; CDR3aa: CASKETGRYNGYTF
v_gene: TRBV7-2; abundance: NA; d_gene: TRBD2; j_gene: TRBJ2-3; CDR3nt: TGTGCCAGCAGCCGTAGTAGCGGGGGGGTCACAGATACGCAGTATTTT; CDR3aa: CASSRSSGGVTDTQYF
v_gene: TRBV5-3; abundance: once; d_gene: TRBD1; j_gene: TRBJ1-5; CDR3nt: TGTGCCAGAAGCCCGTCACAACAGGGGCTTAGCAATCAGCCCCAGCATTTT; CDR3aa: CARSPSQQGLSNQPQHF
v_gene: TRBV6-5; abundance: NA; d_gene: TRBD1; j_gene: TRBJ2-7; CDR3nt: TGTGCCAGCAGTCCCCTGACAGGGAACGAGCAGTACTTC; CDR3aa: CASSPLTGNEQYF
v_gene: TRBV6-5; abundance: NA; d_gene: TRBD1; j_gene: TRBJ2-1; CDR3nt: TGTGCCAGCAGTTACGGACAGGGCAACTCCTACAATGAGCAGTTCTTC; CDR3aa: CASSYGQGNSYNEQFF
v_gene: TRBV7-6; abundance: NA; d_gene: NA; j_gene: TRBJ1-4; CDR3nt: TGTGCCAGCAGCTTAGTTGGCGATGCGGGGGAAAAACTGTTTTTT; CDR3aa: CASSLVGDAGEKLFF
v_gene: TRBV4-1; abundance: NA; d_gene: TRBD2; j_gene: TRBJ2-1; CDR3nt: TGCGCCAGCAGCCAGGGATTCTTAGCGGGAGGGCCCGTCTACAATGAGCAGTTCTTC; CDR3aa: CASSQGFLAGGPVYNEQFF